These T cell receptor beta chains were read from a single sample in a study of blood T cells in healthy people across ages. TCRdb itself ran the 5' RACE reads through MiXCR, one entry per CDR3 protein. This table has about 1.7 million distinct CDR3 sequences, 25% to 30% appearing once. The specimen sequenced was blood. These receptors came from a woman aged 25 to 39 in good health. Both conserved end residues are part of each CDR3. A D gene is named only where the DNA matches it firmly. Size values are once, few and many counts, or a class for expanded clones, and some rows have none.

abundance	d_gene	v_gene	len	j_gene	CDR3nt	CDR3aa
many	-	TRBV6-5	15	TRBJ1-5	TGTGCCAGCAGGCTTGACAGTTATAGCAATCAGCCCCAGCATTTT	CASRLDSYSNQPQHF
few	TRBD2	TRBV3-1	16	TRBJ2-5	TGTGCCAGCAGCCAAGATCCGGGAGGCCGGCGGGAGACCCAGTACTTC	CASSQDPGGRRETQYF
once	TRBD2	TRBV9	13	TRBJ2-1	TGTGCCAGCGGATTAGCGGGGGTGGCTGAGCAGTTCTTC	CASGLAGVAEQFF
-	TRBD2	TRBV7-2	16	TRBJ2-7	TGTGCCAGCAGCTTAATGCGCGGGAGTGATAAGTACGAGCAGTACTTC	CASSLMRGSDKYEQYF
many	-	TRBV20-1	16	TRBJ2-7	TGCAGTGCTAGGGCTAAACGCGGGACGAGCTCCTACGAGCAGTACTTC	CSARAKRGTSSYEQYF
once	-	TRBV10-3	18	TRBJ2-1	TGTGCCATCAGTGAGTCGCCCTACCACGGGACGGGTAGGGAGGCCCAGTTCTTC	CAISESPYHGTGREAQFF
many	-	TRBV4-1	14	TRBJ2-7	TGCGCCAGCAGCCAAGGGACGGACTCCTACGAGCAGTACTTC	CASSQGTDSYEQYF
few	-	TRBV20-1	13	TRBJ2-7	TGCAGTGCTCTTGACAGGCCCGCCTACGAGCAGTACTTC	CSALDRPAYEQYF
-	TRBD2	TRBV6-2/TRBV6-3	17	TRBJ2-4	TGTGCCAGCAGTTACTCCCCCATTAGCGGGTTGTGCAATGAGCAGTACTTC	CASSYSPISGLCNEQYF
-	TRBD1	TRBV2	17	TRBJ2-3	TGTGCCAGCAGTGAAGCCACAACAGGGGGCCTCACAGATACGCAGTATTTT	CASSEATTGGLTDTQYF
-	-	TRBV2	13	TRBJ1-5	TGTGCCAGCACAGGACTTAAAAATCAGCCCCAGCATTTT	CASTGLKNQPQHF
-	-	TRBV7-9	15	TRBJ2-5	TGTGCCAGCAGCTTTACGTCCGGGACGCCGGGGACCCAGTACTTC	CASSFTSGTPGTQYF
-	TRBD1	TRBV20-1	14	TRBJ1-5	TGCAGTGCTGGGGGGGGGACAGGGGTTCAGCCCCAGCATTTT	CSAGGGTGVQPQHF
many	TRBD2	TRBV7-2	15	TRBJ2-5	TGTGCCAGCAGCTCATCGACTAGCGGACAAGAGACCCAGTACTTC	CASSSSTSGQETQYF
-	-	TRBV28	16	TRBJ2-1	TGTGCCAGCAGTTTTCGACCCGCCGCCCTCCTTGGTGAGCAGTTCTTC	CASSFRPAALLGEQFF
few	-	TRBV7-9	15	TRBJ1-1	TGTGCCAGCAGCTTAGAACAAACGGGTAGCACTGAAGCTTTCTTT	CASSLEQTGSTEAFF
few	TRBD2	TRBV7-8	15	TRBJ2-1	TGTGCCAGCAGCGAACGACTAGCGGATTACAATGAGCAGTTCTTC	CASSERLADYNEQFF
-	-	TRBV12-3/TRBV12-4	16	TRBJ1-2	TGTGCCAGCAGTCTAGGCCCAGGGGACATTAACTATGGCTACACCTTC	CASSLGPGDINYGYTF
once	-	TRBV5-5	14	TRBJ1-5	TGTACCAGCAGCTCGGGTCGGGGAGATCAGCCCCAGCATTTT	CTSSSGRGDQPQHF
few	TRBD2	TRBV2	16	TRBJ2-1	TGTGCCAGCAGTGCCTTTAGCGGGGCCTTGGGCGATGAGCAGTTCTTC	CASSAFSGALGDEQFF
many	TRBD2	TRBV7-9	16	TRBJ2-1	TGTGCCAGCAGCCCCCCCGCGGGAGGGGACTACAATGAGCAGTTCTTC	CASSPPAGGDYNEQFF
-	-	TRBV18	12	TRBJ1-2	TGTGCCAGCTCACCGGGAAAGGATGGCTACACCTTC	CASSPGKDGYTF
many	TRBD2	TRBV29-1	14	TRBJ2-7	TGCAGCGTTGAAGATCTGAGCGGGGGAAGCGAGCAGTACTTC	CSVEDLSGGSEQYF
few	-	TRBV6-6	14	TRBJ1-2	TGTGCCAACAGCCCCTCGAGGGAAGCCTATGGCTACACCTTC	CANSPSREAYGYTF
few	-	TRBV14	18	TRBJ2-1	TGTGCCAGCAGCCTCAGGGGGCGCGGGACTAGTTCCTACAATGAGCAGTTCTTC	CASSLRGRGTSSYNEQFF
-	TRBD1	TRBV11-2	15	TRBJ2-1	TGTGCCAGCAGCCCGTGGACAGGGATTCCCAATGAGCAGTTCTTC	CASSPWTGIPNEQFF
-	-	TRBV28	15	TRBJ2-3	TGTGCCAGCAGACCAGACAGCGCCGTGACAGATACGCAGTATTTT	CASRPDSAVTDTQYF
few	-	TRBV29-1	16	TRBJ2-2	TGCAGCGTTGAAACTTTTGGAGGGCGGAACACCGGGGAGCTGTTTTTT	CSVETFGGRNTGELFF
-	TRBD2	TRBV20-1	14	TRBJ2-1	TGCAGTGCTAGAACGGGACTAGCGGGAAATCAGCAGTTCTTC	CSARTGLAGNQQFF
-	-	TRBV6-2/TRBV6-3	15	TRBJ2-1	TGTGCCAGCAGTCGGGACTTATCAGGCGTAGTCAGCCAGTTCTTC	CASSRDLSGVVSQFF
-	-	TRBV6-5	14	TRBJ2-7	TGTGCCAGCAGTAGCCGGAGGGAGCTAAACGAGCAGTACTTC	CASSSRRELNEQYF
many	TRBD1	TRBV29-1	13	TRBJ2-7	TGCAGCGTTGAGCGGGACAGGGGGCTCGAGCAGTACTTC	CSVERDRGLEQYF
few	-	TRBV5-6	15	TRBJ1-1	TGTGCCAGCAGATCGGGACCTCTTGAGAACACTGAGGCTTTCTTT	CASRSGPLENTEAFF
many	TRBD2	TRBV7-6	17	TRBJ2-7	TGTGCCAGCACTCCCCGTCCCGGGACTAGCCGCTCCTACGAGCAGTACTTC	CASTPRPGTSRSYEQYF
few	TRBD1	TRBV20-1	13	TRBJ1-2	TGCAGTGCCCCCCCCCGGACAGGGCGAGGCTACACCTTC	CSAPPRTGRGYTF
few	TRBD1	TRBV9	14	TRBJ1-5	TGTGCCAGCGGGGACAGTGGCGTGAATCAGCCCCAGCATTTT	CASGDSGVNQPQHF
few	-	TRBV25-1	13	TRBJ2-5	TGTGCCAACAGTAAAACCGGGGCCGGAGACCAGTACTTC	CANSKTGAGDQYF
-	TRBD1	TRBV29-1	12	TRBJ2-7	TGCAGCGTGCCGGGACAGGGTAACGAGCAGTACTTC	CSVPGQGNEQYF
-	TRBD1	TRBV6-6	15	TRBJ1-1	TGTGCCAGCAGCAGACAGGGGGAAGGGAACACTGAAGCTTTCTTT	CASSRQGEGNTEAFF
-	TRBD1	TRBV29-1	12	TRBJ1-1	TGCAGCGTCCAGGGGGTCGCCACTGAAGCTTTCTTT	CSVQGVATEAFF
many	-	TRBV5-1	15	TRBJ2-1	TGCGCCAGCAGCTTGGAACAGGGACCCTACAATGAGCAGTTCTTC	CASSLEQGPYNEQFF
-	-	TRBV12-3/TRBV12-4	13	TRBJ1-1	TGTGCCAGCAGACCCGGCCGCCGGCATGAAGCTTTCTTT	CASRPGRRHEAFF
-	-	TRBV9	15	TRBJ2-1	TGTGCCAGCAGCGTAGGCCTAGGTTCTTACAATGAGCAGTTCTTC	CASSVGLGSYNEQFF
few	-	TRBV11-1	14	TRBJ1-2	TGTGCCAGCAGCCCAAGGACGGAAGATTATGGCTACACCTTC	CASSPRTEDYGYTF
many	-	TRBV20-1	14	TRBJ2-1	TGCAGTGCTAGACCCCAGGGTCTTTACAATGAGCAGTTCTTC	CSARPQGLYNEQFF
-	TRBD2	TRBV5-1	18	TRBJ2-3	TGCGCCGGCAGCTCCGGGACTAGCGGGAGGGCTGGCACAGATACGCAGTATTTT	CAGSSGTSGRAGTDTQYF
-	TRBD1	TRBV7-9	15	TRBJ1-1	TGTGCCAGCAGCCAGAACAGGGGCCAGCACACTGAAGCTTTCTTT	CASSQNRGQHTEAFF
many	TRBD1	TRBV11-2	15	TRBJ2-7	TGTGCCAGCAGCTTAGGGGGGACAGAATACTACGAGCAGTACTTC	CASSLGGTEYYEQYF
few	-	TRBV7-2	16	TRBJ2-7	TGTGCCAGCAGCTTAGGTTGGGCAGGGAGCTCCTACGAGCAGTACTTC	CASSLGWAGSSYEQYF
few	-	TRBV5-1	12	TRBJ2-5	TGCGCCAGCAGCTTGGAAATGCAGACCCAGTACTTC	CASSLEMQTQYF
-	TRBD2	TRBV27	17	TRBJ2-3	TGTGCCAGCAGTTCTCTGAGGACTAGCGGGGATCCTGATACGCAGTATTTT	CASSSLRTSGDPDTQYF
few	-	TRBV18	13	TRBJ2-7	TGTGCCAGCTCACGAGATGCTGCCTACGAGCAGTACTTC	CASSRDAAYEQYF
-	TRBD1	TRBV18	11	TRBJ1-2	TGTGCCAGCTCACAGGACAGGGAAGGCACCTTC	CASSQDREGTF
-	TRBD2	TRBV20-1	16	TRBJ2-1	TGCAGTGCTAGAGCGACACATCTAGCGGGCCTCGATGAGCAGTTCTTC	CSARATHLAGLDEQFF
few	-	TRBV12-3/TRBV12-4	15	TRBJ2-5	TGTGCCAGCAGTTTTAGGACGGACGGGAAAGAGACCCAGTACTTC	CASSFRTDGKETQYF
many	-	TRBV6-5	15	TRBJ2-3	TGTGCCAGCAGTCCTGCTGGGGGTAGCACAGATACGCAGTATTTT	CASSPAGGSTDTQYF
many	TRBD2	TRBV7-6	15	TRBJ2-1	TGTGCCAGCAGCGTCCTAGCGGGAGATGTTAATGAGCAGTTCTTC	CASSVLAGDVNEQFF